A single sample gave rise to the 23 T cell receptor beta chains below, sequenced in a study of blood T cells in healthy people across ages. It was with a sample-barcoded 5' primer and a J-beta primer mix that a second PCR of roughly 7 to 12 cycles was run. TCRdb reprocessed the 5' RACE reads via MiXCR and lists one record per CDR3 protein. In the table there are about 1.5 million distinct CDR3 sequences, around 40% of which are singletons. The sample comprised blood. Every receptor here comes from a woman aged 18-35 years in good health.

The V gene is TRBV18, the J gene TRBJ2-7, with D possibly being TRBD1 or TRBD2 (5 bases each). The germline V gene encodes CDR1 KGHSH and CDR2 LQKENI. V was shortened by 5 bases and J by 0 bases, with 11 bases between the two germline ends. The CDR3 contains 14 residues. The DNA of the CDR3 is TGTGCCAGCTCATCGGGACGGACCTCCTACGAGCAGTACTTC. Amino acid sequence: CASSSGRTSYEQYF.

CDR3 amino acids: CSARGGGGGQAEAFF. CDR3 coding DNA: TGCAGTGCTAGAGGAGGCGGGGGAGGTCAGGCTGAAGCTTTCTTT. The rearrangement links TRBV20-1 to TRBJ1-1; D is possibly TRBD1 (5 bases). Trimming left V 1 base short and J 6 bases short, with 18 bases between. The germline gives CDR1 DFQATT, CDR2 SNEGSKA (reference sequence). CDR3 length: 15 residues.

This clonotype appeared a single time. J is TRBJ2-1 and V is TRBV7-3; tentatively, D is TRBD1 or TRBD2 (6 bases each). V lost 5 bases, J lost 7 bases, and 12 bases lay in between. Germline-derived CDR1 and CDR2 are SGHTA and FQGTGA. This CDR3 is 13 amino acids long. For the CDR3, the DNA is TGTGCCAGCAGCCCGATAGGGGGGAATGAGCAGTTCTTC. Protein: CASSPIGGNEQFF.

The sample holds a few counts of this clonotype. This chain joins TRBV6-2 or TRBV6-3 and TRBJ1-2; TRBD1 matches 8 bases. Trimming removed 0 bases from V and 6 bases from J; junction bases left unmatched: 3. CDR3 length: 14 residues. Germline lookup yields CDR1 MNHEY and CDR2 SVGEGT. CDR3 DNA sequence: TGTGCCAGCAGTTACTCGCAGGGGGCCGATGGCTACACCTTC. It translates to CASSYSQGADGYTF.

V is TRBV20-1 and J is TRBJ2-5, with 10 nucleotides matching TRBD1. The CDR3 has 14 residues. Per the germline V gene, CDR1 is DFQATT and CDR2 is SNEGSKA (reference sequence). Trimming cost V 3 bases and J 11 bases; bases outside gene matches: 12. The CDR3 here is CSAREDRGYNEQYF. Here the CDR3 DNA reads TGCAGTGCTAGGGAGGACAGGGGGTACAATGAGCAGTACTTC.

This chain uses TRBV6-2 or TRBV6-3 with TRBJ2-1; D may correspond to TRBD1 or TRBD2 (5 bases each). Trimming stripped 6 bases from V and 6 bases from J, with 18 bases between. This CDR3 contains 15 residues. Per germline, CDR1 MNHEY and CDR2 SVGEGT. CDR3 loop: CASRAGTGIVNEQFF. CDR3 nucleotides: TGTGCCAGCAGAGCCGGGACGGGGATTGTCAATGAGCAGTTCTTC.

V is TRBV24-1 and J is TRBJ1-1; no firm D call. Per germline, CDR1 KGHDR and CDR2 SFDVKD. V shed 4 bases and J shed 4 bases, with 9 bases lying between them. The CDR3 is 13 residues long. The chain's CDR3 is CATSEGIGTEAFF. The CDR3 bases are TGTGCCACCAGTGAAGGGATTGGCACTGAAGCTTTCTTT.

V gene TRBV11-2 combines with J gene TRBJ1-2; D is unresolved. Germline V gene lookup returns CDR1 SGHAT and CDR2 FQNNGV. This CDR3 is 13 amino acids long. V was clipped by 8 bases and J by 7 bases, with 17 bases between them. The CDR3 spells CASGKDLGPGYTF. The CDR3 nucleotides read TGTGCCAGCGGCAAGGACCTAGGTCCTGGCTACACCTTC.

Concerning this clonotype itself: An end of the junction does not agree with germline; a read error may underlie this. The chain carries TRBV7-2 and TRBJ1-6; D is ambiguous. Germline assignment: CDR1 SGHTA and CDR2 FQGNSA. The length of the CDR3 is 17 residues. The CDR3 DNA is TGTGCCAGCAGCTTGGCCTCCCTGAGCTCCTATAATTCACCCCCCCACTTT. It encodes CASSLASLSSYNSPPHF.

Here the CDR3 reads CSVVETGGGGSQYF. CDR3 in DNA: TGCAGCGTTGTCGAAACAGGGGGCGGAGGGTCCCAGTACTTC. J is TRBJ2-5 and V is TRBV29-1; 9 nucleotides line up with TRBD1. Trimming took 4 bases from V and 9 from J; bases not matched to a gene: 12. The CDR3 loop spans 14 amino acids. In germline, CDR1 is SQVTM, CDR2 ANQGSEA.

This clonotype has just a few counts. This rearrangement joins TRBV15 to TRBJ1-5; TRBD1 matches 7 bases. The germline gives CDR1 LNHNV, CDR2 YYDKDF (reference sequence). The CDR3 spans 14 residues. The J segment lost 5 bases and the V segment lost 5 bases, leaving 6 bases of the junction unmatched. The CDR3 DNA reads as TGTGCCACCAGCCCAGGGGGTAATCATCAGCCCCAGCATTTT. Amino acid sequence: CATSPGGNHQPQHF. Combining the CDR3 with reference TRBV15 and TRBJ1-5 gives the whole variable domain DAMVIQNPRYQVTQFGKPVTLSCSQTLNHNVMYWYQQKSSQAPKLLFHYYDKDFNNEADTPDNFQSRRPNTSFCFLDIRSPGLGDTAMYLCATSPGGNHQPQHFGDGTRLSIL.

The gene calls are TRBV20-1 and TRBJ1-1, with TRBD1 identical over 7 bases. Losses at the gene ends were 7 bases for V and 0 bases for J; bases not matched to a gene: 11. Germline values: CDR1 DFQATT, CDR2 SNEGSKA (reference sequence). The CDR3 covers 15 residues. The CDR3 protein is CSVTMRGTVNTEAFF. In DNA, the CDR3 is TGCAGTGTCACGATGAGGGGGACAGTGAACACTGAAGCTTTCTTT.

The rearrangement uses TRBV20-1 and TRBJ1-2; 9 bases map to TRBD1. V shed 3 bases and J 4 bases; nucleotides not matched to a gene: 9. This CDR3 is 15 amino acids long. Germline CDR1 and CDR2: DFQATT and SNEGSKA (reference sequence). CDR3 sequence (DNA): TGCAGTGCTAGGGGGGACAGGGTGCGGGGCTATGGCTACACCTTC. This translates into CSARGDRVRGYGYTF.

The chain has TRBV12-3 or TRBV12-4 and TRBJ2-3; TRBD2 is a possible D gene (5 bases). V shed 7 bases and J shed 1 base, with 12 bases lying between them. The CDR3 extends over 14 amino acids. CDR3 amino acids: CASMVVSGTDTQYF. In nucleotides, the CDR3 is TGTGCCAGCATGGTGGTTAGCGGCACAGATACGCAGTATTTT.

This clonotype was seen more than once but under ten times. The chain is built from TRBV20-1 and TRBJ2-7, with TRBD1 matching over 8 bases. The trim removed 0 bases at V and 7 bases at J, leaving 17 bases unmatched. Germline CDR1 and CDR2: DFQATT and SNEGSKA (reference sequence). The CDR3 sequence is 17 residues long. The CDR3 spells CSARDLDGTGWTNEQYF. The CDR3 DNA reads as TGCAGTGCTAGAGACCTCGACGGGACAGGTTGGACCAATGAGCAGTACTTC.

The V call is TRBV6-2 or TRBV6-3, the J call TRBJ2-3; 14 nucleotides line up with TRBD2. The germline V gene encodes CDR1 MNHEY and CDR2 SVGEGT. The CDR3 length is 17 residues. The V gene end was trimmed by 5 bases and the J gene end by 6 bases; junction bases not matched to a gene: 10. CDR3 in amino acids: CASSRERGLAGADTQYF. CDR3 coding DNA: TGTGCCAGCAGTAGAGAACGGGGACTAGCGGGAGCGGATACGCAGTATTTT.

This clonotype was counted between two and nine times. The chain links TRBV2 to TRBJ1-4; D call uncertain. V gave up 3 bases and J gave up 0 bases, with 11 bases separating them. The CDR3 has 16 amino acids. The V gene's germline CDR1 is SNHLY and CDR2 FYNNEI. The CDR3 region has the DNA TGTGCCAGCAGTGACAGCCGAGTTGCAACTAATGAAAAACTGTTTTTT. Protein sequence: CASSDSRVATNEKLFF.

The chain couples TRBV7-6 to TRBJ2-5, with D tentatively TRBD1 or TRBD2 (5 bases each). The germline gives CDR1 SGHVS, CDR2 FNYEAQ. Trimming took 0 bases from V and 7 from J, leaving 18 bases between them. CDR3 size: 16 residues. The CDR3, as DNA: TGTGCCAGCAGCTTAGCCTCCGACAGAGGGATAGGGACCCAGTACTTC. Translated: CASSLASDRGIGTQYF. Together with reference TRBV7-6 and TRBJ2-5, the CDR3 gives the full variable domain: GAGVSQSPRYKVTKRGQDVALRCDPISGHVSLYWYRQALGQGPEFLTYFNYEAQQDKSGLPNDRFSAERPEGSISTLTIQRTEQRDSAMYRCASSLASDRGIGTQYFGPGTRLLVL.

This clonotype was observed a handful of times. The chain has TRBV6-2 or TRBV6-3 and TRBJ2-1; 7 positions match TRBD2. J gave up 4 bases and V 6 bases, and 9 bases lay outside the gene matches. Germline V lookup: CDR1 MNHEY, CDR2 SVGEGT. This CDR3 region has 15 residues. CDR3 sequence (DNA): TGTGCCAGCAGCGAGCGGACTAGTAGGTACAATGAGCAGTTCTTC. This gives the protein CASSERTSRYNEQFF.

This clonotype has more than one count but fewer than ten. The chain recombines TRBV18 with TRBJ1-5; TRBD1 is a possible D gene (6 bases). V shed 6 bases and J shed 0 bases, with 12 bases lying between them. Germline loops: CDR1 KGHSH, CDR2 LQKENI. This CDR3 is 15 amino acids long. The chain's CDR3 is CASSGTPNSNQPQHF. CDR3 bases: TGTGCCAGCTCGGGGACACCAAATAGCAATCAGCCCCAGCATTTT.

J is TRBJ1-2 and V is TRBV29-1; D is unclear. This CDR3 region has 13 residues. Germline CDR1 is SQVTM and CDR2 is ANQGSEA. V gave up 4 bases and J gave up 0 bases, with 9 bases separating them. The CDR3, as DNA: TGCAGCGTTGGCCGGGGTTCTAACTATGGCTACACCTTC. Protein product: CSVGRGSNYGYTF.

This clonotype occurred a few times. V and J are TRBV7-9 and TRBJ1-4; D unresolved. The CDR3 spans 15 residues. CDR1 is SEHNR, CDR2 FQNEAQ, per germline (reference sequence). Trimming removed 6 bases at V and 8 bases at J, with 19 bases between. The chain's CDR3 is CASSSPSMAGEKLFF. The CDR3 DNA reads TGTGCCAGCAGTTCCCCGTCTATGGCGGGGGAAAAACTGTTTTTT.

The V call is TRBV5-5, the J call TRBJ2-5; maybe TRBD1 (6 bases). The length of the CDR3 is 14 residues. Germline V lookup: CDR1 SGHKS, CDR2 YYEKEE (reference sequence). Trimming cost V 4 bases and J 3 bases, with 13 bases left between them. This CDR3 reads CASSILDSKETQYF. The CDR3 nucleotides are TGTGCCAGCAGCATACTGGACAGTAAAGAGACCCAGTACTTC.